Each of the 30 T cell receptor beta chains below was sequenced from the same sample in a study of blood T cell repertoires in COVID-19. Profiled with immunoSEQ multiplex PCR; TCRdb holds only in-frame clones, not every one. Altogether more than 95,000 clones are present, about four fifths being singletons, with the ten largest covering approximately 27%. Sequencing was performed on peripheral blood. The receptors come from a man in his 60s with acute or convalescent COVID-19.

The genes are TRBV24-1 and TRBJ2-5, with 7 bases aligning to TRBD1. The J segment lost 3 bases and the V segment lost 7 bases, leaving 7 bases of the junction unmatched. This CDR3 spans 14 amino acids. Germline loops: CDR1 KGHDR, CDR2 SFDVKD. The CDR3 DNA is TGTGCCACCAGCACCGGGACAGTAAAAGAGACCCAGTACTTC. Translation gives CATSTGTVKETQYF.

This clone was detected only once. For the CDR3, the DNA is TGTGCCAGTAGTATAGTTGGCAGCGGCAATTCACCCCTCCACTTT. Its translation is CASSIVGSGNSPLHF. The rearrangement joins TRBV19 to TRBJ1-6, with unresolved D. Germline lookup yields CDR1 LNHDA and CDR2 SQIVND (reference sequence). This CDR3 has 15 amino acids. The V end was cut by 1 base, the J end by 7 bases, with 11 bases between.

This chain connects TRBV3-1 (or the pseudogene TRBV3-2) to TRBJ1-3, with a tentative D call TRBD1 (6 bases). The CDR3 has 15 residues. Germline CDR1 and CDR2: LGHDT and YNNKEL (reference sequence). Between the trimmed V and J ends, which lost 5 bases and 0 bases, there was a span of 11 bases. The CDR3 region has the DNA TGTGCCAGCAGCACCACAGGGTACTCTGGAAACACCATATATTTT. Translating gives CASSTTGYSGNTIYF.

The rearrangement joins TRBV9 to TRBJ2-1; 7 nucleotides align to TRBD2. J gave up 8 bases and V 4 bases, and 9 bases lay outside the gene matches. This CDR3 has 14 residues. CDR1 is SGDLS, CDR2 YYNGEE, per germline. CDR3 coding DNA: TGTGCCAGCAGCCCTATGACTAGCTCGGATGAGCAGTTCTTC. Translation gives CASSPMTSSDEQFF.

This clone was found once. The chain uses TRBV2 and TRBJ2-1; weak D call: TRBD2 (6 bases). The length of the CDR3 is 14 residues. Germline V gene data show CDR1 as SNHLY and CDR2 as FYNNEI. Trimming cost V 7 bases and J 6 bases, with 16 bases left between them. The CDR3 sequence: CASNPGAILNEQFF. Written as DNA, the CDR3 is TGTGCCAGCAATCCGGGAGCGATTCTCAATGAGCAGTTCTTC.

Here the CDR3 reads CASEGTYNQPQHF. CDR3 nucleotides: TGTGCCAGCGAAGGGACATACAATCAGCCCCAGCATTTT. The chain carries TRBV2 and TRBJ1-5; maybe TRBD1 (6 bases). Germline assignment: CDR1 SNHLY and CDR2 FYNNEI. The CDR3 has 13 amino acids. The V and J ends lost 8 bases and 3 bases respectively, with 11 bases between them.

The count of this clone is one. V gene TRBV4-1 combines with J gene TRBJ1-4; 7 bases map to TRBD1. J was trimmed by 0 bases and V by 5 bases; bases with no gene match: 6. Germline CDR1 is MGHRA and CDR2 is YSYEKL. The CDR3 contains 16 residues. The CDR3 sequence is CASSEGTAATNEKLFF. CDR3 nucleotides: TGCGCCAGCAGCGAGGGGACAGCCGCAACTAATGAAAAACTGTTTTTT.

J is TRBJ2-7 and V is TRBV6-6, with 8 bases aligning to TRBD1. This CDR3 contains 15 residues. After removal of 5 bases from V and 5 bases from J, the junction contained 11 bases not matched to a gene. Per germline, CDR1 MNHNY and CDR2 SVGAGI (reference sequence). CDR3 sequence (DNA): TGTGCCAGCAGTCACCGGGACAGGTTTTTTGACGAGCAGTACGTC. It encodes CASSHRDRFFDEQYV.

The chain uses TRBV29-1 and TRBJ2-1; D possibly corresponds to TRBD1 (5 bases). CDR3 length: 12 amino acids. CDR1 SQVTM and CDR2 ANQGSEA come from the germline V gene. V was shortened by 6 bases and J by 5 bases, with 11 bases between the two germline ends. CDR3 amino acids: CSVPRGNNEQFF. The CDR3 DNA sequence: TGCAGCGTGCCAAGGGGAAACAATGAGCAGTTCTTC.

The J gene is TRBJ1-2, the V gene TRBV10-3; TRBD1 agrees at 7 bases. Germline-derived CDR1 and CDR2 are ENHRY and SYGVKD. J lost 0 bases, V lost 3 bases, and 19 bases had no gene match. The CDR3 contains 20 residues. This chain's CDR3 is CAISETGRVAGGLANYGYTF. CDR3 sequence (DNA): TGTGCCATCAGTGAAACAGGGAGGGTCGCAGGGGGACTAGCTAACTATGGCTACACCTTC.

DNA of the CDR3: TGTGCCAGCAGCCATCAGGGGGTGTACACCGGGGAGCTGTTTTTT. This codes for CASSHQGVYTGELFF. This chain connects TRBV3-1 (or the pseudogene TRBV3-2) to TRBJ2-2; TRBD1 matches at 7 bases. Germline V gene sequence: CDR1 LGHDT, CDR2 YNNKEL (reference sequence). V lost 3 bases to trimming and J lost 3 bases; unmatched junction nucleotides: 4. This CDR3 comprises 15 residues.

V usage is TRBV6-2 or TRBV6-3 and J usage is TRBJ2-5; 7 bases agree with TRBD2. The germline V gene encodes CDR1 MNHEY and CDR2 SVGEGT. J gave up 5 bases and V 0 bases, and 9 bases lay outside the gene matches. The CDR3 is 16 amino acids. CDR3 sequence (DNA): TGTGCCAGCAGTTACTCGAGGGCGGGAGTTCAGGAGACCCAGTACTTC. This translates into CASSYSRAGVQETQYF.

The chain couples TRBV6-1 to TRBJ2-2; 7 bases fit TRBD2. This CDR3 spans 17 amino acids. V lost 3 bases, J lost 4 bases, and 11 bases stayed unmatched. Germline CDR1 MNHNS, CDR2 SASEGT. The chain's CDR3 is CASSESSGLRPTGELFF. The DNA of the CDR3 is TGTGCCAGCAGTGAGAGCTCGGGACTACGCCCCACCGGGGAGCTGTTTTTT.

The V call is TRBV7-2, the J call TRBJ1-1, with 7 nucleotides matching TRBD1. This CDR3 contains 14 residues. Per germline, CDR1 SGHTA and CDR2 FQGNSA. J gave up 2 bases and V 6 bases, and 6 bases lay outside the gene matches. In DNA form, the CDR3 reads TGTGCCAGCAGTACGAACAGGGGTAACACTGAAGCTTTCTTT. It codes for CASSTNRGNTEAFF.

The rearrangement uses TRBV12-5 and TRBJ2-1; D may be TRBD1 (6 bases). The V end was cut by 5 bases, the J end by 5 bases, with 10 bases between. The CDR3 extends over 13 amino acids. Germline V CDR1 and CDR2: LGHNT, FRNRAP. The CDR3 DNA reads TGTGCTAGTGGTCACCCAGGGGACAATGAGCAGTTCTTC. Translation gives CASGHPGDNEQFF. Variable domain in full (rest from reference TRBV12-5 and TRBJ2-1): DARVTQTPRHKVTEMGQEVTMRCQPILGHNTVFWYRQTMMQGLELLAYFRNRAPLDDSGMPKDRFSAEMPDATLATLKIQPSEPRDSAVYFCASGHPGDNEQFFGPGTRLTVL.

This chain connects TRBV4-3 to TRBJ2-1; maybe TRBD2 (6 bases). CDR3 length equals 12 residues. The V gene lost 3 bases and the J gene lost 15 bases, with 15 bases spanning the gap. CDR1 and CDR2 (germline): LGHNA, YSLEER. The CDR3 loop reads CASSHRAGRRFF. For the CDR3, the DNA is TGCGCCAGCAGCCACAGAGCGGGCCGACGGTTCTTC.

CDR3 amino acids: CASGLEGPKNIQYF. CDR3 bases: TGTGCCAGCGGACTGGAAGGTCCCAAAAACATTCAGTACTTC. The rearrangement joins TRBV6-5 to TRBJ2-4; a possible D gene is TRBD2 (5 bases). Germline CDR1 and CDR2: MNHEY and SVGAGI. The CDR3 consists of 14 residues. Trimming removed 8 bases from V and 2 bases from J, with 13 bases in between.

This clone was found a few times. J is TRBJ1-1 and V is TRBV27; D gene ambiguous. This CDR3 is 15 amino acids long. CDR1 and CDR2 from the germline V gene are MNHEY and SMNVEV (reference sequence). Trimming removed 0 bases at V and 5 bases at J, with 13 bases between. DNA of the CDR3: TGTGCCAGCAGTTTATCCTCGGTGGCGGAAACTGAAGCTTTCTTT. Translated, it gives CASSLSSVAETEAFF.

This clone was seen a handful of times. V and J are TRBV9 and TRBJ1-3; TRBD1 matches at 7 bases. Germline lookup yields CDR1 SGDLS and CDR2 YYNGEE. This CDR3 contains 14 residues. V dropped 3 bases and J dropped 4; count of bases not matched to a gene: 4. This CDR3 reads CASSGGTAGNTIYF. As DNA, the CDR3 is TGTGCCAGCAGCGGGGGGACAGCCGGAAACACCATATATTTT.

The V call is TRBV10-3, the J call TRBJ1-1, with D perhaps TRBD1 (5 bases). CDR3 length: 14 residues. Trimming left V 4 bases short and J 0 bases short, with 9 bases between. From germline, CDR1 is ENHRY and CDR2 SYGVKD. CDR3 amino acids: CAISVDSLNTEAFF. Here the CDR3 DNA reads TGTGCCATCAGTGTCGACAGCCTGAACACTGAAGCTTTCTTT.

The rearrangement uses TRBV24-1 and TRBJ2-3; 9 bases line up with TRBD1. The germline gives CDR1 KGHDR, CDR2 SFDVKD. V was pared by 4 bases and J by 0 bases, with 7 bases of the junction left unmatched. This CDR3 has 17 residues. The CDR3 loop reads CATSEDRGPFSTDTQYF. The CDR3 region has the DNA TGTGCCACCAGTGAGGACAGGGGACCTTTTAGCACAGATACGCAGTATTTT.

This chain joins TRBV30 and TRBJ1-2; 9 nucleotides match TRBD1. CDR1 and CDR2 (germline): GTSNPN, SVGIG (reference sequence). CDR3 length: 15 amino acids. After removal of 2 bases from V and 2 bases from J, the junction contained 6 bases not matched to a gene. The CDR3 sequence: CAWSIGTGPNYGYTF. DNA for the CDR3: TGTGCCTGGAGTATTGGGACAGGGCCCAACTATGGCTACACCTTC. The entire variable domain, with the rest obtained from reference TRBV30 and TRBJ1-2, is as follows: SQTIHQWPATLVQPVGSPLSLECTVEGTSNPNLYWYRQAAGRGLQLLFYSVGIGQISSEVPQNLSASRPQDRQFILSSKKLLLSDSGFYLCAWSIGTGPNYGYTFGSGTRLTVV.

The V call is TRBV19, the J call TRBJ2-2; D might be TRBD2 (5 bases). V lost 6 bases, J lost 0 bases, and 14 bases lay in between. The length of the CDR3 is 16 residues. Germline V CDR1 and CDR2: LNHDA, SQIVND (reference sequence). CDR3 sequence: CASRPRVATNTGELFF. Here the CDR3 DNA reads TGTGCCAGTAGGCCCCGGGTAGCGACGAACACCGGGGAGCTGTTTTTT. The variable domain in full, with the rest retrieved from reference TRBV19 and TRBJ2-2, is DGGITQSPKYLFRKEGQNVTLSCEQNLNHDAMYWYRQDPGQGLRLIYYSQIVNDFQKGDIAEGYSVSREKKESFPLTVTSAQKNPTAFYLCASRPRVATNTGELFFGEGSRLTVL.

This clone was seen many times. The chain couples TRBV12-5 to TRBJ1-1; tentative D call: TRBD1 (5 bases). The germline CDR1 and CDR2 sequences are LGHNT and FRNRAP. The V and J ends lost 0 bases and 6 bases respectively, with 8 bases between them. The CDR3 runs to 13 residues. This CDR3 reads CASGLVRGSEAFF. The CDR3 coding sequence is TGTGCTAGTGGTTTGGTACGGGGGTCTGAAGCTTTCTTT.

This sequence joins TRBV3-1 (or the pseudogene TRBV3-2) and TRBJ2-1; D might be TRBD1 (6 bases). Germline V lookup: CDR1 LGHDT, CDR2 YNNKEL (reference sequence). This CDR3 has 15 residues. V lost 4 bases to trimming and J lost 3 bases, with 13 bases between them. CDR3 protein: CASSPGHQFYNEQFF. The CDR3 DNA is TGTGCCAGCAGCCCGGGACACCAATTCTACAATGAGCAGTTCTTC.

The chain combines TRBV28 with TRBJ2-7, with D tentatively TRBD2 (6 bases). The V gene lost 3 bases and the J gene lost 1 base, with 10 bases spanning the gap. CDR1 MDHEN and CDR2 SYDVKM come from the germline V gene. The CDR3 consists of 14 residues. The CDR3 is CASSLAGLSYEQYF. The DNA of the CDR3 is TGTGCCAGCAGTTTGGCGGGACTTTCCTACGAGCAGTACTTC. The variable domain in full, with the rest retrieved from reference TRBV28 and TRBJ2-7, is DVKVTQSSRYLVKRTGEKVFLECVQDMDHENMFWYRQDPGLGLRLIYFSYDVKMKEKGDIPEGYSVSREKKERFSLILESASTNQTSMYLCASSLAGLSYEQYFGPGTRLTVT.

The chain recombines TRBV6-5 with TRBJ1-6; a possible D gene is TRBD1 (5 bases). Germline V gene lookup returns CDR1 MNHEY and CDR2 SVGAGI. With 5 bases removed from V and 9 bases from J, the gap between germline ends came to 14 bases. The CDR3 has 14 residues. The CDR3 DNA is TGTGCCAGCAGTAGAGACAGAATAGGTTCACCCCTCCACTTT. As protein: CASSRDRIGSPLHF.

In this sample, this clone turned up a few times. The CDR3 sequence: CASNLGGGELFF. In nucleotides, the CDR3 is TGTGCCAGTAACCTCGGGGGCGGGGAGCTGTTTTTT. The gene calls are TRBV19 and TRBJ2-2, with D possibly being TRBD2 (6 bases). The V end lost 7 bases, the J end lost 7 bases, and 10 bases lay between the germline ends. Germline CDR1 reads LNHDA; CDR2 reads SQIVND (reference sequence). This CDR3 has 12 amino acids.

This clone came up once. The V gene is TRBV11-3, the J gene TRBJ2-1; unclear D gene. CDR3 length: 12 residues. Looked up from germline, CDR1 is SGHNT and CDR2 is YENEEA. Trimming shortened V by 3 bases and J by 8 bases, and 8 bases separated the two germline ends. In DNA form, the CDR3 reads TGTGCCAGCAGCTTGAACTCCCATGAGCAGTTCTTC. This encodes CASSLNSHEQFF.

The rearrangement joins TRBV7-2 to TRBJ1-4; D is possibly TRBD1 (6 bases). There are 15 residues in the CDR3. The germline CDR1 and CDR2 sequences are SGHTA and FQGNSA. With 5 bases removed from V and 4 bases from J, the gap between germline ends came to 14 bases. The CDR3 DNA follows: TGTGCCAGCAGCAAACAGGGCGGGGGTAATGAAAAACTGTTTTTT. The encoded protein is CASSKQGGGNEKLFF.